Listed here are 25 T cell receptor beta chains from one sample, sequenced in a study of blood T cell repertoires in COVID-19. Some clones are missing from TCRdb's copy, which holds only in-frame ones; the method was immunoSEQ multiplex PCR. In the table there are a few hundred thousand clones, approximately 88% of which are singletons. The specimen was peripheral blood. The receptors were sampled from a woman between 65 and 79 years old with COVID-19, enrolled during active disease.

The V and J genes are TRBV19 and TRBJ1-4; D gene uncertain. V was trimmed by 6 bases and J by 3 bases, leaving 20 bases between them. The CDR3 has 17 residues. Germline CDR1 and CDR2: LNHDA and SQIVND (reference sequence). The CDR3 loop is CASSGRLKDGPNEKLFF. The CDR3 nucleotides read TGTGCCAGTAGCGGGAGATTAAAGGACGGCCCTAATGAAAAACTGTTTTTT.

V and J are TRBV7-3 and TRBJ1-2, with a tentative D call TRBD1 (6 bases). Germline CDR1 and CDR2: SGHTA and FQGTGA. This CDR3 has 14 residues. V gave up 10 bases and J gave up 3 bases, with 18 bases separating them. CDR3 DNA sequence: TGTGCCACCCAACCGTACAGGGTCTACTATGGCTACACCTTC. Translating it yields CATQPYRVYYGYTF.

This clone showed up just once. The chain carries TRBV28 and TRBJ2-7; TRBD1 agrees at 10 bases. Germline CDR1 is MDHEN and CDR2 is SYDVKM. V lost 6 bases and J lost 0; bases outside the gene matches: 8. The CDR3 has 16 residues. This chain's CDR3 is CASSPGQGGNSYEQYF. Written as DNA, the CDR3 is TGTGCCAGCAGCCCCGGACAGGGGGGAAACTCCTACGAGCAGTACTTC.

The chain uses TRBV5-1 and TRBJ2-7, with 10 bases matching TRBD1. J lost 6 bases, V lost 3 bases, and 12 bases had no gene match. Germline CDR1 is SGHRS and CDR2 is YFSETQ. The CDR3 covers 16 residues. The CDR3 DNA reads TGCGCCAGCAGCTCCCTATCGACAGGGGGCTTGGGCGAGCAGTACTTC. The encoded protein is CASSSLSTGGLGEQYF.

The chain is built from TRBV12-5 and TRBJ2-1; D ambiguous. Trimming took off 1 base at V and 0 bases at J, with 7 bases between the two ends. The CDR3 consists of 15 residues. CDR1 is LGHNT, CDR2 FRNRAP, per germline. The CDR3 nucleotides read TGTGCTAGTGGTTTGGGCCTGAGCTCCTACAATGAGCAGTTCTTC. It specifies CASGLGLSSYNEQFF.

V and J are TRBV28 and TRBJ2-7; 7 nucleotides match TRBD1. Germline values: CDR1 MDHEN, CDR2 SYDVKM. The CDR3 is 15 amino acids. After removal of 2 bases from V and 2 bases from J, the junction contained 6 bases not matched to a gene. The CDR3 sequence is CASSLEGAGPYEQYF. In DNA form, the CDR3 reads TGTGCCAGCAGTTTAGAGGGGGCAGGACCCTACGAGCAGTACTTC. Variable domain in full (rest from reference TRBV28 and TRBJ2-7): DVKVTQSSRYLVKRTGEKVFLECVQDMDHENMFWYRQDPGLGLRLIYFSYDVKMKEKGDIPEGYSVSREKKERFSLILESASTNQTSMYLCASSLEGAGPYEQYFGPGTRLTVT.

The V and J genes are TRBV10-3 and TRBJ1-3; D is unclear. Trimming took 3 bases from V and 0 from J, leaving 6 bases between them. Germline-derived CDR1 and CDR2 are ENHRY and SYGVKD. This CDR3 region has 14 residues. The DNA for the CDR3 is TGTGCCATCAGTGACCGTCCCTCTGGAAACACCATATATTTT. It encodes CAISDRPSGNTIYF.

V gene TRBV28 combines with J gene TRBJ2-7; 9 nucleotides match TRBD1. V was clipped by 2 bases and J by 4 bases; unmatched bases: 6. The CDR3 loop spans 15 amino acids. The germline gives CDR1 MDHEN, CDR2 SYDVKM. This CDR3 reads CASSLLGQGGYEQYF. In nucleotides, the CDR3 is TGTGCCAGCAGTTTACTGGGACAGGGAGGGTACGAGCAGTACTTC.

This clone was recorded only once. J is TRBJ2-5 and V is TRBV12-5; D unclear. The CDR3 runs to 14 residues. The germline V gene encodes CDR1 LGHNT and CDR2 FRNRAP. The V end was cut by 1 base, the J end by 4 bases, with 10 bases between. CDR3 DNA: TGTGCTAGTGGTTTGGGGTACGGAGTAGAGACCCAGTACTTC. Translation gives CASGLGYGVETQYF. Combining the CDR3 with reference TRBV12-5 and TRBJ2-5 gives the whole variable domain DARVTQTPRHKVTEMGQEVTMRCQPILGHNTVFWYRQTMMQGLELLAYFRNRAPLDDSGMPKDRFSAEMPDATLATLKIQPSEPRDSAVYFCASGLGYGVETQYFGPGTRLLVL.

The chain couples TRBV9 to TRBJ1-2; weak D call: TRBD1 (6 bases). CDR1 is SGDLS, CDR2 YYNGEE, per germline. The ends were cut back, 0 bases at V and 2 bases at J, with 14 bases in the middle. This CDR3 region has 16 residues. The DNA for the CDR3 is TGTGCCAGCAGCGTAGCTACAGGGCGCTTGAACTATGGCTACACCTTC. Translating gives CASSVATGRLNYGYTF.

The V call is TRBV4-2, the J call TRBJ2-7, with a possible D match to TRBD2 (6 bases). CDR3 length: 16 amino acids. The V gene's germline CDR1 is LGHNA and CDR2 YNFKEQ. With 4 bases removed from V and 4 bases from J, the gap between germline ends came to 20 bases. CDR3 DNA sequence: TGTGCCAGCAGCCTGGCCGTTGGCCTAGCGCCATACGAGCAGTACTTC. The encoded protein is CASSLAVGLAPYEQYF.

The chain joins TRBV9 to TRBJ2-5; 7 nucleotides line up with TRBD2. Losses at the gene ends were 0 bases for V and 1 base for J; bases not matched to a gene: 3. The CDR3 is 15 amino acids. Germline CDR1 reads SGDLS; CDR2 reads YYNGEE. The DNA for the CDR3 is TGTGCCAGCAGCGTAGGTCCTAGCGGCCAAGAGACCCAGTACTTC. Protein sequence: CASSVGPSGQETQYF. The whole variable domain, filled in from reference TRBV9 and TRBJ2-5, reads DSGVTQTPKHLITATGQRVTLRCSPRSGDLSVYWYQQSLDQGLQFLIQYYNGEERAKGNILERFSAQQFPDLHSELNLSSLELGDSALYFCASSVGPSGQETQYFGPGTRLLVL.

The genes are TRBV28 and TRBJ1-3, with D hard to call. The CDR3 is 17 amino acids. Germline V gene sequence: CDR1 MDHEN, CDR2 SYDVKM. The V gene lost 4 bases and the J gene lost 4 bases, with 20 bases spanning the gap. The DNA for the CDR3 is TGTGCCAGCAGTTCACCTATCGATTGGCAGGCCGGAAACACCATATATTTT. Amino acid sequence: CASSSPIDWQAGNTIYF.

V is TRBV19 and J is TRBJ2-3; perhaps TRBD1 as D (6 bases). The CDR3 runs 14 residues. V was trimmed by 5 bases and J by 2 bases, leaving 11 bases between them. Looked up from germline, CDR1 is LNHDA and CDR2 is SQIVND (reference sequence). CDR3 region: CASSVTGTTDTQYF. The CDR3 nucleotides are TGTGCCAGTAGTGTTACAGGGACCACAGATACGCAGTATTTT.

Written as DNA, the CDR3 is TGTGCCAGCAGCCCCGGGACTAGCGGGAGGGCTGGTGAGACCCAGTACTTC. The encoded protein is CASSPGTSGRAGETQYF. The rearrangement joins TRBV14 to TRBJ2-5; 16 bases are a match to TRBD2. CDR1 is SGHDN, CDR2 FVKESK, per germline. This CDR3 is 17 amino acids long. The V and J ends lost 4 bases and 5 bases, in that order; junction bases with no gene match: 7.

The chain carries TRBV5-1 and TRBJ1-1; 11 positions match TRBD1. With 4 bases clipped from V and 5 bases from J, the junction kept 7 bases outside the gene matches. The germline gives CDR1 SGHRS, CDR2 YFSETQ. CDR3 length: 15 amino acids. The CDR3 DNA sequence: TGCGCCAGCAGCAAAGGACAGGGGGCGCTGACTGAAGCTTTCTTT. It is translated as CASSKGQGALTEAFF.

The CDR3 is CATSRAWGSGQPQHF. CDR3 DNA sequence: TGTGCCACCAGCAGAGCGTGGGGCAGTGGACAGCCCCAGCATTTT. The chain has TRBV15 and TRBJ1-5; perhaps TRBD1 as D (5 bases). V lost 1 base and J lost 7, with 14 bases in between. This CDR3 spans 15 amino acids. Germline V gene data show CDR1 as LNHNV and CDR2 as YYDKDF (reference sequence). The full variable domain, completed using reference TRBV15 and TRBJ1-5, is DAMVIQNPRYQVTQFGKPVTLSCSQTLNHNVMYWYQQKSSQAPKLLFHYYDKDFNNEADTPDNFQSRRPNTSFCFLDIRSPGLGDTAMYLCATSRAWGSGQPQHFGDGTRLSIL.

About this clone itself: Other DNA sequences from this sample encode an identical CDR3 as well. This rearrangement joins TRBV28 to TRBJ1-1, with D maybe TRBD1 (6 bases). V dropped 5 bases and J dropped 4 bases, with 14 bases sitting between them. Germline assignment: CDR1 MDHEN and CDR2 SYDVKM. The CDR3 is 14 amino acids. The CDR3 DNA follows: TGTGCCAGCAGTCTTATCACAGGGAGCACTGAAGCTTTCTTT. Translated, it gives CASSLITGSTEAFF. The full variable domain, in which reference TRBV28 and TRBJ1-1 provide the parts outside the CDR3, is DVKVTQSSRYLVKRTGEKVFLECVQDMDHENMFWYRQDPGLGLRLIYFSYDVKMKEKGDIPEGYSVSREKKERFSLILESASTNQTSMYLCASSLITGSTEAFFGQGTRLTVV.

The V and J genes are TRBV6-6 and TRBJ2-1, with a weak D call TRBD2 (5 bases). Per the germline V gene, CDR1 is MNHNY and CDR2 is SVGAGI (reference sequence). CDR3 length: 15 amino acids. V shed 5 bases and J shed 3 bases, with 14 bases lying between them. In nucleotides, the CDR3 is TGTGCCAGCAGTGGAATTAGCGCCCACTACAATGAGCAGTTCTTC. Residues: CASSGISAHYNEQFF.

V usage is TRBV6-1 and J usage is TRBJ1-1; D unclear. CDR3 length equals 14 residues. Trimming stripped 3 bases from V and 0 bases from J, with 8 bases between. Per germline, CDR1 MNHNS and CDR2 SASEGT. In DNA, the CDR3 is TGTGCCAGCAGTGAGAGGGATCTGAACACTGAAGCTTTCTTT. Protein product: CASSERDLNTEAFF.

The chain recombines TRBV7-9 with TRBJ2-7; possibly TRBD2 for D (5 bases). The germline V gene encodes CDR1 SEHNR and CDR2 FQNEAQ (reference sequence). V lost 4 bases to trimming and J lost 3 bases, with 10 bases between them. This CDR3 is 13 amino acids long. CDR3 region: CASSSDSVYEQYF. CDR3 nucleotide sequence: TGTGCCAGCAGCTCGGACTCAGTCTACGAGCAGTACTTC.

V usage is TRBV18 and J usage is TRBJ1-2; weak D call: TRBD1 (5 bases). Germline CDR1 is KGHSH and CDR2 is LQKENI. The CDR3 is 14 residues long. Trimming cost V 6 bases and J 3 bases, with 14 bases left between them. The CDR3: CASSLQTDDYGYTF. The CDR3 DNA sequence: TGTGCCAGCTCTCTCCAGACAGATGACTATGGCTACACCTTC.

The chain couples TRBV28 to TRBJ2-3, with TRBD1 matching over 10 bases. The trim removed 7 bases at V and 1 base at J, leaving 5 bases unmatched. This CDR3 is 15 amino acids long. CDR1 is MDHEN, CDR2 SYDVKM, per germline. CDR3 nucleotides: TGTGCCAGCACCACCGGGACAGGGGGCACAGATACGCAGTATTTT. As protein: CASTTGTGGTDTQYF.

This clone was seen a few times. The chain has TRBV2 and TRBJ2-2; the match to TRBD1 covers 8 bases. This CDR3 spans 14 amino acids. J lost 1 base, V lost 10 bases, and 5 bases had no gene match. CDR1 is SNHLY, CDR2 FYNNEI, per germline. CDR3 in amino acids: CATQGARNTGELFF. CDR3 DNA: TGTGCCACCCAGGGGGCGCGGAACACCGGGGAGCTGTTTTTT.

V and J are TRBV18 and TRBJ1-1; weak D call: TRBD1 (5 bases). V lost 6 bases and J lost 9, with 14 bases in between. Germline loops: CDR1 KGHSH, CDR2 LQKENI. The CDR3 covers 12 residues. CDR3 DNA sequence: TGTGCCAGCTCCCGACGGGGGTCTCAAGCTTTCTTT. Protein: CASSRRGSQAFF. The entire variable domain, with the rest obtained from reference TRBV18 and TRBJ1-1, is as follows: NAGVMQNPRHLVRRRGQEARLRCSPMKGHSHVYWYRQLPEEGLKFMVYLQKENIIDESGMPKERFSAEFPKEGPSILRIQQVVRGDSAAYFCASSRRGSQAFFGQGTRLTVV.